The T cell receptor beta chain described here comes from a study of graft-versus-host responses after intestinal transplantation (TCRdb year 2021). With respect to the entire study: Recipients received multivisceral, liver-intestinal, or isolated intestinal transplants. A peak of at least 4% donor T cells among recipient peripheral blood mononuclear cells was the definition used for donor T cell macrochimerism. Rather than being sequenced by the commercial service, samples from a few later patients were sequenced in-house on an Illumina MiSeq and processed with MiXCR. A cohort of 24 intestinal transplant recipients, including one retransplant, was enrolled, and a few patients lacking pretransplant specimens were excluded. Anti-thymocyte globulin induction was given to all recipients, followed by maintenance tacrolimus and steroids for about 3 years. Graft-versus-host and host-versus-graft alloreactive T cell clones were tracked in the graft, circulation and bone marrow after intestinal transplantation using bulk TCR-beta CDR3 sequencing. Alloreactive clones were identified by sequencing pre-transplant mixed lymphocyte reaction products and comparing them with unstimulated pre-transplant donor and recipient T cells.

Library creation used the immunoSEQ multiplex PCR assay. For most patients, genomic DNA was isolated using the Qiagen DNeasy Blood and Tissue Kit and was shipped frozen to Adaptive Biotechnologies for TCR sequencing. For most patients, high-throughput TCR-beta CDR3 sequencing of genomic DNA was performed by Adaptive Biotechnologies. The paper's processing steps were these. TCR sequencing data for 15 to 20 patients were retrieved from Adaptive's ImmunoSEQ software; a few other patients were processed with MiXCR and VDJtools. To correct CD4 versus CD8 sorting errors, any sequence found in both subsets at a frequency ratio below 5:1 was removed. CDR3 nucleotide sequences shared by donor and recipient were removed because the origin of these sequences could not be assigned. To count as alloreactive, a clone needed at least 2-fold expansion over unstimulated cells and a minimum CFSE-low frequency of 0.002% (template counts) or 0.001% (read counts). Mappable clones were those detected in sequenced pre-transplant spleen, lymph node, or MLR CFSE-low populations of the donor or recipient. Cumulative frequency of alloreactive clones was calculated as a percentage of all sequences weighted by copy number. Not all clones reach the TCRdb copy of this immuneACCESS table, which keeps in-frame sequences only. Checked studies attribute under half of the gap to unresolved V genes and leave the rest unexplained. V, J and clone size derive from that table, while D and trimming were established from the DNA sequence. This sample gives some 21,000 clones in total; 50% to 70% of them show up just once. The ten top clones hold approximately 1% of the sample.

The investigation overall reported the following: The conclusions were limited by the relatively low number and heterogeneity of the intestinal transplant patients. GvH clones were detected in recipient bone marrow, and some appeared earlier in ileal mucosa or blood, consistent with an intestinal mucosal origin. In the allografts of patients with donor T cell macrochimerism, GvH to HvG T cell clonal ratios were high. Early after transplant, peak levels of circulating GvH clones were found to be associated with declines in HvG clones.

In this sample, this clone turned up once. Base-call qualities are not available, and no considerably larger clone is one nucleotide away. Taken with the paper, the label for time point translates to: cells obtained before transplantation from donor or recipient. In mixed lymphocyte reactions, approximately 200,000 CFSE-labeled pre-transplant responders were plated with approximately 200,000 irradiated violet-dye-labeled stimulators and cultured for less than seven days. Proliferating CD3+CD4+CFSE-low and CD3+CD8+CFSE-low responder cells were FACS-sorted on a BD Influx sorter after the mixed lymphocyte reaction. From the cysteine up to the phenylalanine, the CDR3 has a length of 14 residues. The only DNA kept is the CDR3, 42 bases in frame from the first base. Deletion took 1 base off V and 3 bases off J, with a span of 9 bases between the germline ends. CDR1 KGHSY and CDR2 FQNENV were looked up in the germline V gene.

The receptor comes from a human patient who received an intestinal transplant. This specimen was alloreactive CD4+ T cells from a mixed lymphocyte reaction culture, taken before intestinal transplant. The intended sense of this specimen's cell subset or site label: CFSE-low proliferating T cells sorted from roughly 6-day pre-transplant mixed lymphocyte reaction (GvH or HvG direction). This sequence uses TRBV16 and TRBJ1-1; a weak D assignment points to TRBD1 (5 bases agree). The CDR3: CASSQLGGDTEAFF. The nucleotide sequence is TGTGCCAGCAGCCAATTGGGGGGAGACACTGAAGCTTTCTTT.